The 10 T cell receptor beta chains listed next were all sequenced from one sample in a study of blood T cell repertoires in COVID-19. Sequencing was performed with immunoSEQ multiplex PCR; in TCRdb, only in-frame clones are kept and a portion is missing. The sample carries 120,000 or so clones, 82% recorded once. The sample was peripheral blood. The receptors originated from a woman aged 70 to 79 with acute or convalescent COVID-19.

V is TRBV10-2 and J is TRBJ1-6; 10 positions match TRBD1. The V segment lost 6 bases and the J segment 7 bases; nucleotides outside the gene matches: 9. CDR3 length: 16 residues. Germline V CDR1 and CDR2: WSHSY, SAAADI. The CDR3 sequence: CASRSGTGAGNSPLHF. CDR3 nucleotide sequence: TGCGCCAGCAGGAGTGGGACAGGGGCTGGGAATTCACCCCTCCACTTT.

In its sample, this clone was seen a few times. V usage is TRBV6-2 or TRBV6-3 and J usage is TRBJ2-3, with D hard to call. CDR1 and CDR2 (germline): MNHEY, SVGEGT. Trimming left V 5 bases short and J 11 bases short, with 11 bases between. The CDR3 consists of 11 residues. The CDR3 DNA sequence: TGTGCCAGCAGTGAGTCCATGTGGCAGTATTTT. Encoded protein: CASSESMWQYF.

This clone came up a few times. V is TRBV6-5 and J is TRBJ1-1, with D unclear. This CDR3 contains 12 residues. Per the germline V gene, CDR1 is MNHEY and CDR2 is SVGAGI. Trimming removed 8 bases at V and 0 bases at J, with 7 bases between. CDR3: CASGTVNTEAFF. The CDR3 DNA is TGTGCCAGCGGCACCGTGAACACTGAAGCTTTCTTT.

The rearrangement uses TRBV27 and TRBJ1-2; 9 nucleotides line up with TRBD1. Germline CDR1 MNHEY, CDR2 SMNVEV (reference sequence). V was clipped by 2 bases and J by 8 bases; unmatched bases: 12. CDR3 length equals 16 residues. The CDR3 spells CASSLERGQGEGGYTF. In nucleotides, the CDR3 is TGTGCCAGCAGTTTAGAGCGGGGACAGGGAGAGGGAGGCTACACCTTC.

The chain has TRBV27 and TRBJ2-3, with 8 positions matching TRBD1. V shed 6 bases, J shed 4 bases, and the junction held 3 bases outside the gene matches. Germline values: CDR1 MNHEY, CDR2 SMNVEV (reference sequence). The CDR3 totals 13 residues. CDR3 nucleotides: TGTGCCAGCAGGGACAGGGAGGCAGATACGCAGTATTTT. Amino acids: CASRDREADTQYF.

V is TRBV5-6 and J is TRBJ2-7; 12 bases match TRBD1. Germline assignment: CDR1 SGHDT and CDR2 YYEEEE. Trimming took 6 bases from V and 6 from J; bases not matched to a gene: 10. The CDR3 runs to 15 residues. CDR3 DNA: TGTGCCAGCATCTCCCGGGACAGGGGGCGTACCGAGCAGTACTTC. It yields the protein CASISRDRGRTEQYF.

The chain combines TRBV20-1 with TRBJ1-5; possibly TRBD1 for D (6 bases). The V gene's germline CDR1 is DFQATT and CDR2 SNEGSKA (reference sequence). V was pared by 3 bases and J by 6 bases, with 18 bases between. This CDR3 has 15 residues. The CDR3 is CSASTRNRERQPQHF. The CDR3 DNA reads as TGCAGTGCTAGTACAAGGAACAGGGAGCGTCAGCCCCAGCATTTT.

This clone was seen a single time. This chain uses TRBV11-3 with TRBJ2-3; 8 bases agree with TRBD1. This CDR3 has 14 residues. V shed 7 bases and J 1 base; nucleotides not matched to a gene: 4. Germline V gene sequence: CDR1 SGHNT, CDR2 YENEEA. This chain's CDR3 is CASTGQGRTDTQYF. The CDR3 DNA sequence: TGTGCCAGCACAGGACAGGGTCGCACAGATACGCAGTATTTT.

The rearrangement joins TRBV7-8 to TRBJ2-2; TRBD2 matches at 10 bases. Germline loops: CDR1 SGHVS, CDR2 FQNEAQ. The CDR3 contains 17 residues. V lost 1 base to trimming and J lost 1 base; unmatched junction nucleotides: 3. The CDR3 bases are TGTGCCAGCAGCTTAGACTCTAGCGGGGGGAACACCGGGGAGCTGTTTTTT. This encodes CASSLDSSGGNTGELFF.

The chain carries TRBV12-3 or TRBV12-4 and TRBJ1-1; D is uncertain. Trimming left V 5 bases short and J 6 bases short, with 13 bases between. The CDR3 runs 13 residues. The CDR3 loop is CASSPARFAEAFF. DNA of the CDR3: TGTGCCAGCAGTCCCGCCCGGTTCGCTGAAGCTTTCTTT.